Listed here are 23 T cell receptor beta chains from one sample, sequenced in a study of shared clonotypes between healthy human individuals. Clones were read by immunoSEQ multiplex PCR, and TCRdb kept only the in-frame ones, dropping some. The sample lists fewer than 1.6 million clones, approximately 98.5% seen once, with 0.36% in the top ten. The sample was naive CD4+ T cells sorted from blood. Subset meaning: CD45RA+ positively selected. These receptors were collected from a man in his thirties or forties in good health.

The chain combines TRBV5-1 with TRBJ1-1; the D gene is possibly TRBD1 (6 bases). Trimming took 3 bases from V and 3 from J, leaving 12 bases between them. The CDR3 covers 14 residues. Per the germline V gene, CDR1 is SGHRS and CDR2 is YFSETQ. The CDR3 loop reads CASSWETGYTEAFF. The CDR3 DNA reads as TGCGCCAGCAGCTGGGAGACAGGTTACACTGAAGCTTTCTTT. The entire variable domain, with the rest obtained from reference TRBV5-1 and TRBJ1-1, is as follows: KAGVTQTPRYLIKTRGQQVTLSCSPISGHRSVSWYQQTPGQGLQFLFEYFSETQRNKGNFPGRFSGRQFSNSRSEMNVSTLELGDSALYLCASSWETGYTEAFFGQGTRLTVV.

The J gene is TRBJ1-2, the V gene TRBV9; D is perhaps TRBD1 (5 bases). The length of the CDR3 is 14 residues. Germline values: CDR1 SGDLS, CDR2 YYNGEE. Trimming pared 3 bases from V and 4 bases from J, leaving 13 bases between. The CDR3 loop is CASSGEAQGYGYTF. Written as DNA, the CDR3 is TGTGCCAGCAGCGGCGAGGCCCAGGGCTATGGCTACACCTTC.

The chain combines TRBV7-8 with TRBJ2-2; 7 nucleotides agree with TRBD1. CDR1 SGHVS and CDR2 FQNEAQ come from the germline V gene. CDR3 length equals 15 residues. V was pared by 5 bases and J by 4 bases, with 7 bases of the junction left unmatched. The CDR3 reads CASSLRTGTTGELFF. The CDR3 bases are TGTGCCAGCAGCCTCCGGACAGGAACCACCGGGGAGCTGTTTTTT.

The V gene is TRBV28, the J gene TRBJ2-3; unclear D gene. Trimming cost V 6 bases and J 4 bases, with 11 bases left between them. In germline, CDR1 is MDHEN, CDR2 SYDVKM. This CDR3 spans 13 amino acids. The DNA of the CDR3 is TGTGCCAGCAGGGATTTTGGTTCAGATACGCAGTATTTT. Translating gives CASRDFGSDTQYF.

The V gene is TRBV28, the J gene TRBJ1-3; D gene uncertain. The CDR3 totals 14 residues. In germline, CDR1 is MDHEN, CDR2 SYDVKM. The V end lost 5 bases, the J end lost 5 bases, and 13 bases lay between the germline ends. The DNA for the CDR3 is TGTGCCAGCAGTCTAACACATCTAAGAAACACCATATATTTT. Translation: CASSLTHLRNTIYF. The full variable domain, completed using reference TRBV28 and TRBJ1-3, is DVKVTQSSRYLVKRTGEKVFLECVQDMDHENMFWYRQDPGLGLRLIYFSYDVKMKEKGDIPEGYSVSREKKERFSLILESASTNQTSMYLCASSLTHLRNTIYFGEGSWLTVV.

The rearrangement joins TRBV4-3 to TRBJ2-5; D is unclear. Germline loops: CDR1 LGHNA, CDR2 YSLEER. Trimming took off 2 bases at V and 1 base at J, with 5 bases between the two ends. The CDR3 totals 13 residues. CDR3 protein: CASSQQVQETQYF. DNA for the CDR3: TGCGCCAGCAGCCAACAGGTCCAAGAGACCCAGTACTTC.

The J gene is TRBJ2-3, the V gene TRBV13; TRBD1 agrees at 7 bases. Germline CDR1 PRHDT, CDR2 FYEKMQ (reference sequence). Unmatched junction bases numbered 14, after V lost 3 bases and J lost 2 bases. This CDR3 is 18 amino acids long. The CDR3 loop is CASSFPSTRDRYTDTQYF. DNA of the CDR3: TGTGCCAGCAGCTTCCCATCCACCCGGGACAGATACACAGATACGCAGTATTTT.

Concerning this clone: Other DNA sequences in the sample encode the same CDR3. This chain connects TRBV5-1 to TRBJ2-3; the D gene is possibly TRBD2 (6 bases). Germline CDR1 and CDR2: SGHRS and YFSETQ. V was cut by 5 bases and J by 5 bases, with 12 bases left in between. The CDR3 has 13 amino acids. The CDR3 reads CASSLGGLDTQYF. DNA for the CDR3: TGCGCCAGCAGTCTCGGAGGGCTAGATACGCAGTATTTT.

The V gene is TRBV29-1, the J gene TRBJ2-1, with 9 bases aligning to TRBD1. The germline V gene has CDR1 SQVTM and CDR2 ANQGSEA. The CDR3 extends over 12 amino acids. The ends lost 7 bases at V and 8 bases at J; junction bases unmatched: 6. In DNA form, the CDR3 reads TGCAGCGAAACAAGACAGGGGGATGAGCAGTTCTTC. Protein: CSETRQGDEQFF.

About this clone: This same CDR3 is encoded by further DNA sequences in the sample. The chain employs TRBV9 and TRBJ2-1; no clear D gene. The V gene's germline CDR1 is SGDLS and CDR2 YYNGEE. This CDR3 is built from 13 residues. V was trimmed by 2 bases and J by 8 bases, leaving 11 bases between them. The CDR3 region is CASSVGPGDEQFF. The CDR3 nucleotides read TGTGCCAGCAGCGTCGGGCCAGGCGATGAGCAGTTCTTC.

CDR3 residues: CASRITGVSYEQYF. The CDR3 nucleotides read TGTGCCAGCCGTATTACAGGCGTGAGCTACGAGCAGTACTTC. The chain carries TRBV6-1 and TRBJ2-7; D is perhaps TRBD1 (5 bases). Germline V gene data show CDR1 as MNHNS and CDR2 as SASEGT. The CDR3 spans 14 residues. V was cut by 8 bases and J by 3 bases, with 17 bases left in between.

This clone has more than one count but fewer than ten. Other DNA variants within this sample encode the same CDR3. The gene calls are TRBV9 and TRBJ2-3; D remains unclear. The ends were cut back, 0 bases at V and 0 bases at J, with 5 bases in the middle. Looked up from germline, CDR1 is SGDLS and CDR2 is YYNGEE. This CDR3 is built from 14 residues. The CDR3 protein is CASSVVASTDTQYF. DNA of the CDR3: TGTGCCAGCAGCGTAGTAGCTAGCACAGATACGCAGTATTTT.

This clone was seen a single time. V usage is TRBV15 and J usage is TRBJ1-1; 8 nucleotides match TRBD1. The CDR3 spans 14 residues. V gave up 1 base and J gave up 5 bases; unmatched junction bases: 3. Germline CDR1 reads LNHNV; CDR2 reads YYDKDF (reference sequence). CDR3 nucleotides: TGTGCCACCAGCAGAGCGGACAGGGAGACTGAAGCTTTCTTT. Protein product: CATSRADRETEAFF.

To note about this clone: The junction does not match germline at one end; this may be a read error. The chain links TRBV5-1 to TRBJ1-2; D is perhaps TRBD1 (6 bases). The CDR3 has 14 residues. The germline V gene has CDR1 SGHRS and CDR2 YFSETQ. CDR3 sequence: CASSSADGTRGSAF. Written as DNA, the CDR3 is TGCGCCAGCAGCTCTGCGGACGGGACAAGGGGTTCCGCCTTC.

This clone appeared a single time. Different DNA sequences within this sample yield the same CDR3. This chain connects TRBV9 to TRBJ2-3, with 8 positions matching TRBD2. V dropped 2 bases and J dropped 4; count of bases not matched to a gene: 6. CDR1 and CDR2 from the germline V gene are SGDLS and YYNGEE. The CDR3 consists of 15 residues. This chain's CDR3 is CASSVGGRSPDTQYF. The CDR3 nucleotides read TGTGCCAGCAGCGTCGGCGGGAGGAGTCCAGATACGCAGTATTTT.

In its sample, this clone was seen once. The J gene is TRBJ1-1, the V gene TRBV30; D not resolved. V was shortened by 2 bases and J by 5 bases, with 12 bases between the two germline ends. The CDR3 has 13 residues. Germline loops: CDR1 GTSNPN, CDR2 SVGIG (reference sequence). CDR3: CAWSKTSVTEAFF. CDR3 bases: TGTGCCTGGAGTAAAACCTCGGTAACTGAAGCTTTCTTT.

V is TRBV7-3 and J is TRBJ2-3, with D perhaps TRBD2 (6 bases). V shed 4 bases and J shed 2 bases, with 19 bases lying between them. This CDR3 region has 17 residues. Germline CDR1 is SGHTA and CDR2 is FQGTGA. This CDR3 is CASSSLQRANNTDTQYF. CDR3 DNA: TGTGCCAGCAGCTCCCTCCAGCGGGCGAACAACACAGATACGCAGTATTTT.

The gene calls are TRBV11-2 and TRBJ2-7; D not certain. CDR3 length: 12 amino acids. V lost 6 bases and J lost 2, with 8 bases in between. Per germline, CDR1 SGHAT and CDR2 FQNNGV. The CDR3 DNA follows: TGTGCCAGCAGAGAAGGAGCCTACGAGCAGTACTTC. Protein product: CASREGAYEQYF. Filled out from reference TRBV11-2 and TRBJ2-7, the complete variable domain reads EAGVAQSPRYKIIEKRQSVAFWCNPISGHATLYWYQQILGQGPKLLIQFQNNGVVDDSQLPKDRFSAERLKGVDSTLKIQPAKLEDSAVYLCASREGAYEQYFGPGTRLTVT.

This sequence joins TRBV4-3 and TRBJ2-1, with a possible D match to TRBD1 (5 bases). Germline CDR1 LGHNA, CDR2 YSLEER. CDR3 length equals 16 residues. V lost 0 bases and J 3 bases, leaving 12 bases between the germline ends. CDR3 coding DNA: TGCGCCAGCAGCCAAGATATCAGGGAAGGCTACAATGAGCAGTTCTTC. Translating it yields CASSQDIREGYNEQFF.

This chain joins TRBV7-2 and TRBJ2-1; 7 bases are shared with TRBD1. Trimming cost V 2 bases and J 5 bases; bases outside gene matches: 3. The CDR3 contains 14 residues. Germline CDR1 is SGHTA and CDR2 is FQGNSA. The CDR3, as DNA: TGTGCCAGCAGCTTAAGGACAGGCGACAATGAGCAGTTCTTC. Its translation is CASSLRTGDNEQFF.

This sequence joins TRBV29-1 and TRBJ1-5; no reliable D call. V was pared by 2 bases and J by 0 bases, with 11 bases between. Germline assignment: CDR1 SQVTM and CDR2 ANQGSEA. CDR3 length: 15 amino acids. The CDR3 is CSVELAGHSNQPQHF. Here the CDR3 DNA reads TGCAGCGTTGAATTAGCGGGTCATAGCAATCAGCCCCAGCATTTT.

The chain carries TRBV14 and TRBJ2-5; D not certain. Trimming cost V 2 bases and J 5 bases, with 15 bases left between them. CDR3 length equals 15 residues. Looked up from germline, CDR1 is SGHDN and CDR2 is FVKESK. This chain's CDR3 is CASSQRLELGETQYF. Written as DNA, the CDR3 is TGTGCCAGCAGCCAAAGGCTAGAACTCGGCGAGACCCAGTACTTC.

This chain links TRBV20-1 with TRBJ1-2; D call uncertain. Germline V gene sequence: CDR1 DFQATT, CDR2 SNEGSKA (reference sequence). CDR3 length: 11 residues. The V gene lost 3 bases and the J gene lost 5 bases, with 7 bases spanning the gap. The CDR3 is CSARSAYGYTF. For the CDR3, the DNA is TGCAGTGCTAGGTCAGCATATGGCTACACCTTC.